The 28 T cell receptor beta chains given below trace back to one sample, sequenced in a study of monozygotic twins with inflammatory bowel disease. From the 5' RACE reads, TCRdb lists one entry per CDR3 protein and no DNA. The sample shows approximately 400,000 distinct CDR3 sequences, and around 2.4% sits with its ten largest clones. The sequenced sample was blood. The receptors were gathered from a human donor with ulcerative colitis or Crohn's disease, or a healthy co-twin of an affected twin (not recorded which).

The rearrangement links TRBV27 to TRBJ1-5; as DNA is missing, the TRBD1 call by TCRdb cannot be tested. The V gene's germline CDR1 is MNHEY and CDR2 SMNVEV (reference sequence). The CDR3 loop spans 15 amino acids. The CDR3 is CASSYTGSNNQPQHF.

The chain uses TRBV4-1 and TRBJ1-4. Per germline, CDR1 MGHRA and CDR2 YSYEKL. The CDR3 runs to 13 residues. The CDR3 region is CASSLALGEKLFF.

The chain is built from TRBV12-3 or TRBV12-4 and TRBJ2-7. This CDR3 comprises 14 residues. CDR3 sequence reads: CASSFRHSSYEQYF.

The chain employs TRBV20-1 and TRBJ1-5; as DNA is missing, the TRBD1 call by TCRdb cannot be tested. CDR3 size: 18 residues. CDR1 DFQATT and CDR2 SNEGSKA come from the germline V gene (reference sequence). This chain's CDR3 is CSARAPKADRPFNQPQHF.

The gene calls are TRBV5-8 and TRBJ1-1. Germline V gene lookup returns CDR1 SGHTS and CDR2 YDEGEE. The CDR3 totals 11 residues. CDR3 amino acids: CASSWLAEAFF.

The rearrangement joins TRBV7-9 to TRBJ1-3. CDR3 length: 14 amino acids. CDR1 SEHNR and CDR2 FQNEAQ come from the germline V gene (reference sequence). The chain's CDR3 is CASSLEESGNTIYF.

The genes are TRBV12-3 or TRBV12-4 and TRBJ1-1; without DNA, the TCRdb call of TRBD1 cannot be checked. CDR3 length equals 15 residues. Here the CDR3 reads CASRTPRPSGGRAFF.

V usage is TRBV30 and J usage is TRBJ2-7; TCRdb names TRBD2, which stays unverified in the absence of DNA. Germline V gene lookup returns CDR1 GTSNPN and CDR2 SVGIG (reference sequence). CDR3 length: 14 amino acids. CDR3 residues: CAWSAGLAGNEQYF.

The J gene is TRBJ1-1, the V gene TRBV7-9. The CDR3 extends over 13 amino acids. Germline lookup yields CDR1 SEHNR and CDR2 FQNEAQ (reference sequence). This chain's CDR3 is CASSIEKNTEAFF.

The chain is built from TRBV7-2 and TRBJ2-5; TCRdb's D call, TRBD1, is unchecked because there is no DNA. The CDR3 extends over 14 amino acids. Germline-derived CDR1 and CDR2 are SGHTA and FQGNSA. CDR3 region: CASSLSPGGETQYF.

This chain uses TRBV6-2 or TRBV6-3 with TRBJ2-2; TCRdb outputs TRBD2, but without DNA this stays unchecked. CDR1 and CDR2 from the germline V gene are MNHEY and SVGEGT. The CDR3 contains 13 residues. CDR3 loop: CASTNGRVGELFF.

This rearrangement joins TRBV6-5 to TRBJ2-7; checking the TCRdb D call of TRBD2 is not possible without DNA. CDR1 and CDR2 (germline): MNHEY, SVGAGI. This CDR3 comprises 16 residues. The CDR3: CASSYSGRGGLYEQYF.

This sequence joins TRBV7-8 and TRBJ2-1; the D gene TCRdb calls, TRBD2, cannot be checked with no DNA. Germline values: CDR1 SGHVS, CDR2 FQNEAQ. CDR3 length: 16 amino acids. This chain's CDR3 is CASSYLAGGAYNEQFF.

V is TRBV5-5 and J is TRBJ2-1; with no DNA, the TCRdb D assignment of TRBD1 cannot be verified. This CDR3 is 15 amino acids long. Per the germline V gene, CDR1 is SGHKS and CDR2 is YYEKEE (reference sequence). This CDR3 reads CASSSTGVTYNEQFF.

This chain joins TRBV4-2 and TRBJ2-1; the D call of TRBD1 rests on TCRdb alone, since no DNA is present to check it. The length of the CDR3 is 13 residues. From germline, CDR1 is LGHNA and CDR2 YNFKEQ. The CDR3 is CASSHRRGVEQFF.

The chain uses TRBV7-2 and TRBJ2-3; no DNA is available, so the TRBD2 call from TCRdb remains unchecked. The CDR3 runs 14 residues. From germline, CDR1 is SGHTA and CDR2 FQGNSA. The chain's CDR3 is CASSSTSGGYTQYF. The variable domain in full, completed from reference TRBV7-2 and TRBJ2-3, reads GAGVSQSPSNKVTEKGKDVELRCDPISGHTALYWYRQSLGQGLEFLIYFQGNSAPDKSGLPSDRFSAERTGGSVSTLTIQRTQQEDSAVYLCASSSTSGGYTQYFGPGTRLTVL.

The gene calls are TRBV5-1 and TRBJ2-3; TCRdb returns TRBD2, unconfirmable since there is no DNA. This CDR3 has 17 amino acids. Looked up from germline, CDR1 is SGHRS and CDR2 is YFSETQ. CDR3 amino acids: CASSLVVAGGLTDTQYF.

The chain has TRBV6-5 and TRBJ2-2; TCRdb's D call, TRBD2, is unchecked because there is no DNA. Germline V gene lookup returns CDR1 MNHEY and CDR2 SVGAGI. This CDR3 has 17 amino acids. The CDR3 sequence: CASSYGGGSGFPGELFF.

The chain recombines TRBV7-9 with TRBJ2-3; the D gene TCRdb calls, TRBD1, cannot be checked with no DNA. From germline, CDR1 is SEHNR and CDR2 FQNEAQ (reference sequence). This CDR3 comprises 16 residues. This CDR3 reads CASSPPAGRGIVEQYF.

The V gene is TRBV4-3, the J gene TRBJ2-1. In germline, CDR1 is LGHNA, CDR2 YSLEER. This CDR3 spans 14 amino acids. The CDR3 spells CASSQDLGTQKVVF.

V is TRBV6-2 or TRBV6-3 and J is TRBJ1-4; TCRdb returns TRBD1, unconfirmable since there is no DNA. This CDR3 has 15 amino acids. From germline, CDR1 is MNHEY and CDR2 SVGEGT. CDR3 amino acids: CASRNGTGTNEKLFF.

V is TRBV20-1 and J is TRBJ1-5. The CDR3 has 15 amino acids. CDR1 and CDR2 (germline): DFQATT, SNEGSKA (reference sequence). The CDR3: CSASEGTYSNQPQHF.

This rearrangement joins TRBV30 to TRBJ1-2. The CDR3 is 14 residues long. Germline lookup yields CDR1 GTSNPN and CDR2 SVGIG (reference sequence). The CDR3 sequence: CAWSVGEGWYGYTF.

The chain uses TRBV7-2 and TRBJ2-1; the D call from TCRdb, TRBD1, cannot be confirmed without DNA. Per germline, CDR1 SGHTA and CDR2 FQGNSA. The CDR3 runs 15 residues. CDR3 amino acids: CASSSLQGRGTEQFF.

The rearrangement links TRBV9 to TRBJ2-1; TCRdb selects TRBD2, and the lack of DNA leaves this call unchecked. There are 16 residues in the CDR3. Germline V gene lookup returns CDR1 SGDLS and CDR2 YYNGEE. This CDR3 reads CASSVGGLAGVNEQFF.

The chain has TRBV6-5 and TRBJ2-3; TCRdb indicates TRBD2, and absent DNA this call remains unverified. The CDR3 extends over 12 amino acids. Germline V gives CDR1 MNHEY, CDR2 SVGAGI. The CDR3 protein is CASAGLSGAQYF.

The chain recombines TRBV7-2 with TRBJ2-3; TCRdb selects TRBD2, and the lack of DNA leaves this call unchecked. This CDR3 has 17 residues. CDR1 is SGHTA, CDR2 FQGNSA, per germline. The CDR3 protein is CASSPAPSGSSTDTQYF.

The rearrangement links TRBV6-1 to TRBJ2-1; the D call of TRBD2 rests on TCRdb alone, since no DNA is present to check it. Germline lookup yields CDR1 MNHNS and CDR2 SASEGT. The length of the CDR3 is 15 residues. CDR3 sequence: CASSEPFSGNNEQFF.